Listed here are 18 T cell receptor beta chains from one sample, sequenced in a study of T cell responses to AZD1222 COVID-19 vaccine. This table comes from immunoSEQ multiplex PCR, and its TCRdb copy is limited to in-frame clones, with some not included. The sample shows approximately 99,000 clones, about 92% of them seen only once. Sequenced material: peripheral blood, taken on day 0 of MenACWY control vaccination. The receptors shown here come from an adult in good health.

CDR3 sequence (DNA): TGTGCCAGCACTTCCAGGACCGGGGTGGAGACCCAGTACTTC. The encoded protein is CASTSRTGVETQYF. The V call is TRBV7-2, the J call TRBJ2-5, with D maybe TRBD2 (5 bases). CDR1 is SGHTA and CDR2 is FQGNSA in the germline V gene. The CDR3 is 14 amino acids. V was trimmed by 7 bases and J by 5 bases, leaving 17 bases between them.

The chain is built from TRBV30 and TRBJ1-5, with no clear D. Trimming took 3 bases from V and 5 from J, leaving 11 bases between them. This CDR3 spans 13 amino acids. Germline CDR1 and CDR2: GTSNPN and SVGIG (reference sequence). The chain's CDR3 is CAWSQNSDQPQHF. The CDR3 DNA reads TGTGCCTGGAGCCAAAACTCCGATCAGCCCCAGCATTTT.

V is TRBV14 and J is TRBJ1-1; D is uncertain. The CDR3 is 14 amino acids. Germline CDR1 SGHDN, CDR2 FVKESK. The germline V and J ends were trimmed by 4 bases and 3 bases, with 12 bases remaining between them. Here the CDR3 reads CASSPSRGDTEAFF. The CDR3 nucleotides are TGTGCCAGCAGCCCCAGCCGGGGAGACACTGAAGCTTTCTTT. The full variable domain, in which reference TRBV14 and TRBJ1-1 provide the parts outside the CDR3, is EAGVTQFPSHSVIEKGQTVTLRCDPISGHDNLYWYRRVMGKEIKFLLHFVKESKQDESGMPNNRFLAERTGGTYSTLKVQPAELEDSGVYFCASSPSRGDTEAFFGQGTRLTVV.

The chain is built from TRBV5-1 and TRBJ2-5; 7 bases align to TRBD2. Germline values: CDR1 SGHRS, CDR2 YFSETQ. CDR3 length equals 14 residues. The ends lost 2 bases at V and 2 bases at J; junction bases unmatched: 3. The CDR3 region has the DNA TGCGCCAGCAGCTTAGCGGGGACGCAAGAGACCCAGTACTTC. Its protein is CASSLAGTQETQYF.

This chain joins TRBV4-2 and TRBJ1-5; a possible D gene is TRBD1 (5 bases). This CDR3 region has 16 residues. The V end lost 4 bases, the J end lost 3 bases, and 16 bases lay between the germline ends. Per the germline V gene, CDR1 is LGHNA and CDR2 is YNFKEQ. The CDR3 nucleotides read TGTGCCAGCAGCCCGGGGGGAGAGCGGCCCAATCAGCCCCAGCATTTT. Translation gives CASSPGGERPNQPQHF.

The chain employs TRBV19 and TRBJ2-5; no clear D. Germline CDR1 reads LNHDA; CDR2 reads SQIVND (reference sequence). The V end was cut by 5 bases, the J end by 1 base, with 11 bases between. The CDR3 length is 14 residues. CDR3 sequence: CASSVGQFQETQYF. The CDR3 region has the DNA TGTGCCAGTAGTGTAGGGCAGTTCCAAGAGACCCAGTACTTC.

V usage is TRBV7-2 and J usage is TRBJ1-1, with 8 bases lining up with TRBD1. This CDR3 is built from 15 residues. Per the germline V gene, CDR1 is SGHTA and CDR2 is FQGNSA. J gave up 4 bases and V 1 base, and 5 bases lay outside the gene matches. This CDR3 reads CASSLEGTGGTEAFF. CDR3 DNA: TGTGCCAGCAGCTTAGAGGGCACAGGGGGCACTGAAGCTTTCTTT.

J is TRBJ2-7 and V is TRBV30, with D unclear. This CDR3 has 13 amino acids. V lost 2 bases to trimming and J lost 7 bases, with 15 bases between them. Germline V lookup: CDR1 GTSNPN, CDR2 SVGIG (reference sequence). Here the CDR3 DNA reads TGTGCCTGGAGTCTCAGGCTGGGGTATGAGCAGTACTTC. It is translated as CAWSLRLGYEQYF.

V usage is TRBV21-1 and J usage is TRBJ1-2; the table calls TRBD1, which could not be checked here. TRBV21-1 counts as a pseudogene. The CDR3 loop spans 11 amino acids. CDR3 amino acids: CARVGSYGYTF. Here the CDR3 DNA reads TGTGCCAGGGTGGGCAGCTATGGCTACACCTTC.

The V and J genes are TRBV5-8 and TRBJ2-7, with D uncertain. The CDR3 extends over 12 amino acids. Germline V gives CDR1 SGHTS, CDR2 YDEGEE. Between the trimmed V and J ends, which lost 0 bases and 2 bases, there was a span of 3 bases. The chain's CDR3 is CASSLATYEQYF. The CDR3 nucleotides read TGTGCCAGCAGCTTGGCTACCTACGAGCAGTACTTC.

The chain couples TRBV5-1 to TRBJ2-3; a possible D gene is TRBD2 (5 bases). The V and J ends lost 4 bases and 0 bases respectively, with 6 bases between them. The CDR3 has 13 amino acids. The germline V gene has CDR1 SGHRS and CDR2 YFSETQ. The CDR3 loop is CASSGGSTDTQYF. The CDR3, as DNA: TGCGCCAGCAGCGGAGGAAGCACAGATACGCAGTATTTT.

The genes are TRBV19 and TRBJ2-1; D is perhaps TRBD2 (6 bases). Germline V gene sequence: CDR1 LNHDA, CDR2 SQIVND (reference sequence). Trimming stripped 6 bases from V and 0 bases from J, with 12 bases between. This CDR3 region has 15 residues. Here the CDR3 DNA reads TGTGCCAGTAGGTCGATTAGCGGCTCCTACAATGAGCAGTTCTTC. It translates to CASRSISGSYNEQFF.

The chain is built from TRBV19 and TRBJ2-5; no clear D gene. The length of the CDR3 is 15 residues. The V gene's germline CDR1 is LNHDA and CDR2 SQIVND (reference sequence). Trimming cost V 5 bases and J 0 bases, with 13 bases left between them. The CDR3 DNA is TGTGCCAGTAGTGAGGCAGGCTCGTACCAAGAGACCCAGTACTTC. Translating it yields CASSEAGSYQETQYF.

This rearrangement joins TRBV6-2 or TRBV6-3 to TRBJ2-7; unclear D gene. The CDR3 totals 12 residues. From germline, CDR1 is MNHEY and CDR2 SVGEGT. Deletions cut 0 bases from V and 5 bases from J, with 5 bases between. The CDR3 nucleotides read TGTGCCAGCAGTTACTCTCGGCACGAGCAGTACTTC. Translating it yields CASSYSRHEQYF.

This chain links TRBV7-3 with TRBJ2-7; D not certain. This CDR3 contains 13 residues. V lost 5 bases to trimming and J lost 2 bases, with 10 bases between them. Germline V gene lookup returns CDR1 SGHTA and CDR2 FQGTGA. The CDR3 reads CASSPDAAYEQYF. DNA of the CDR3: TGTGCCAGCAGCCCCGACGCTGCCTACGAGCAGTACTTC. Full variable domain (outside the CDR3, taken from reference TRBV7-3 and TRBJ2-7): GAGVSQTPSNKVTEKGKYVELRCDPISGHTALYWYRQSLGQGPEFLIYFQGTGAADDSGLPNDRFFAVRPEGSVSTLKIQRTERGDSAVYLCASSPDAAYEQYFGPGTRLTVT.

The chain has TRBV25-1 and TRBJ1-2, with D uncertain. Looked up from germline, CDR1 is MGHDK and CDR2 is SYGVNS. This CDR3 has 14 residues. The V gene lost 7 bases and the J gene lost 4 bases, with 16 bases spanning the gap. Here the CDR3 reads CASNDDVLGYGYTF. CDR3 DNA: TGTGCCAGCAATGACGACGTACTGGGCTATGGCTACACCTTC.

The chain carries TRBV3-1 (or the pseudogene TRBV3-2) and TRBJ2-7; D is perhaps TRBD1 (5 bases). Germline CDR1 and CDR2: LGHDT and YNNKEL (reference sequence). There are 14 residues in the CDR3. The ends were cut back, 4 bases at V and 5 bases at J, with 15 bases in the middle. CDR3 sequence reads: CASSPPWGQNEQYF. Written as DNA, the CDR3 is TGTGCCAGCAGCCCTCCATGGGGCCAAAACGAGCAGTACTTC.

The J gene is TRBJ1-3, the V gene TRBV6-5; D is possibly TRBD1 (6 bases). This CDR3 spans 16 amino acids. The germline gives CDR1 MNHEY, CDR2 SVGAGI. The V end lost 0 bases, the J end lost 4 bases, and 13 bases lay between the germline ends. CDR3 DNA: TGTGCCAGCAGTTACTCTATAGCAGGGGTCGGAAACACCATATATTTT. This codes for CASSYSIAGVGNTIYF.